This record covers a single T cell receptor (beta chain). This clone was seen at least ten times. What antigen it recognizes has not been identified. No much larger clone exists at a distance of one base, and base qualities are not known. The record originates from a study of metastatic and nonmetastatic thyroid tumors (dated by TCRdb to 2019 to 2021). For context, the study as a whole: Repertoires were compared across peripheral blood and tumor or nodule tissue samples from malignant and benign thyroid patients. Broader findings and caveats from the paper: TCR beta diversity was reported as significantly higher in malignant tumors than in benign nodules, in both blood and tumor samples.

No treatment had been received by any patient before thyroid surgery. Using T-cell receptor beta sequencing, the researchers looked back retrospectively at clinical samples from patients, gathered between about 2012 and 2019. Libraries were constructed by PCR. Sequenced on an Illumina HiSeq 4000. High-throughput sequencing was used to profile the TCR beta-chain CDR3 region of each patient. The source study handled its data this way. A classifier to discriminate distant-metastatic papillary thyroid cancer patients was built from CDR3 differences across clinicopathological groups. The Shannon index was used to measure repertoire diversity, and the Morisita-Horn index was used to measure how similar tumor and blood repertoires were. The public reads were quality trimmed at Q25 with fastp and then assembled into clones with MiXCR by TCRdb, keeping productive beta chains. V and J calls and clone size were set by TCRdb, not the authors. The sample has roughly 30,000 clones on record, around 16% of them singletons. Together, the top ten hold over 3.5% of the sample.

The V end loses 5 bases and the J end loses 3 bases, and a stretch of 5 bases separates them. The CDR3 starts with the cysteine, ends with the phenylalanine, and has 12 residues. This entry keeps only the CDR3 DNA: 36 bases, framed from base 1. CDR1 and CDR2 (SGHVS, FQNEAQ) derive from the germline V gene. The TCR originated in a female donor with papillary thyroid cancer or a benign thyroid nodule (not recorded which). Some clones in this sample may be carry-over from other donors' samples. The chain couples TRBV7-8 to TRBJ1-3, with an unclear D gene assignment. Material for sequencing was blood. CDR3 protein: CASSSVGNTIYF. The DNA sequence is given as TGTGCCAGCAGCAGTGTTGGAAACACCATATATTTT.